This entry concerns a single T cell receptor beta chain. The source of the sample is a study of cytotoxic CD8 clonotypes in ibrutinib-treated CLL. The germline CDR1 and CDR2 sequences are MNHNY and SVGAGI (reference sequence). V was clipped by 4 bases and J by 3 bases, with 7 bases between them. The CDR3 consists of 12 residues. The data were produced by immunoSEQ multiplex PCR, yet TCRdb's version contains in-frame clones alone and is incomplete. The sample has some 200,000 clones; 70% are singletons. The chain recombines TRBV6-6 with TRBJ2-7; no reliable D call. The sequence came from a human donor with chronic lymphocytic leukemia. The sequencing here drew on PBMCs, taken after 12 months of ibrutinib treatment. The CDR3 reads CASSSQLYEQYF. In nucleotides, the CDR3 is TGTGCCAGCAGTTCCCAGCTCTACGAGCAGTACTTC.